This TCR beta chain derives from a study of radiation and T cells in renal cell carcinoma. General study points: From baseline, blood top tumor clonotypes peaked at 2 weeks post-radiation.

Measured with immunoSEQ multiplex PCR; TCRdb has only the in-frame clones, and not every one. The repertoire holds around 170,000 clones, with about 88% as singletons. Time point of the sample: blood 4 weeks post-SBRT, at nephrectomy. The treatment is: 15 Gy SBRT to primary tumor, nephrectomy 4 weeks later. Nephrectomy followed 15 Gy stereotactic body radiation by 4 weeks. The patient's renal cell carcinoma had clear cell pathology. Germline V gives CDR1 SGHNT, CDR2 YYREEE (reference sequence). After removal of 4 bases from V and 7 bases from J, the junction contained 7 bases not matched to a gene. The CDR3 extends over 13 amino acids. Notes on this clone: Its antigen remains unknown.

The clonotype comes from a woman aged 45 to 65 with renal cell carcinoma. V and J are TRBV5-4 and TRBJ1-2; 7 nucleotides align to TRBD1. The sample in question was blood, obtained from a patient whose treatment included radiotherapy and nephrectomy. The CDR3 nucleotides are TGTGCCAGCAGCCAAGACAGGGCGGGTGGCTACACCTTC. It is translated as CASSQDRAGGYTF.